A single sample is the source of the 23 T cell receptor beta chains below, sequenced in a study of cytomegalovirus exposure and HLA in healthy donors (dated by TCRdb to the late 2010s). The receptor library was made with the immunoSEQ multiplex PCR assay. A mixture of 60 forward primers for TCR Vbeta segments and 13 reverse primers for TCR Jbeta segments was used in the multiplex PCR. TCRdb's version of the immuneACCESS table is confined to in-frame rearrangements and falls short of the full clone set. An unresolved V gene accounts for under half of the shortfall where checked; the remainder is of unknown origin. The sample records hundreds of thousands of clones, over 75% of which are singletons. Clones ranked in the top ten supply about 0.2% of the sample. The sequenced material came from PBMCs. These receptor sequences come from a girl aged 2 to 10 in good health and CMV-seronegative.

The chain is built from TRBV13 and TRBJ2-3; 7 bases align to TRBD1. J was trimmed by 6 bases and V by 5 bases; bases with no gene match: 8. CDR1 PRHDT and CDR2 FYEKMQ come from the germline V gene (reference sequence). This CDR3 has 14 residues. CDR3: CASSRFTQGDTQYF. Here the CDR3 DNA reads TGTGCCAGCAGCCGGTTTACACAGGGGGATACGCAGTATTTT.

This chain links TRBV5-4 with TRBJ2-5; D is perhaps TRBD1 (5 bases). Germline V gives CDR1 SGHNT, CDR2 YYREEE (reference sequence). The CDR3 is 14 amino acids. The ends were cut back, 4 bases at V and 2 bases at J, with 12 bases in the middle. CDR3 amino acids: CASSHYTGQETQYF. CDR3 nucleotides: TGTGCCAGCAGCCATTATACAGGTCAAGAGACCCAGTACTTC.

CDR3 DNA: TGTGCCAGCTCTACAACAACGAACACTGAAGCTTTCTTT. This sequence encodes CASSTTTNTEAFF. The V gene is TRBV18, the J gene TRBJ1-1; D ambiguous. Trimming stripped 6 bases from V and 1 base from J, with 9 bases between. The CDR3 totals 13 residues. In germline, CDR1 is KGHSH, CDR2 LQKENI.

J is TRBJ1-5 and V is TRBV5-1, with 7 bases identical to TRBD1. The germline gives CDR1 SGHRS, CDR2 YFSETQ. This CDR3 comprises 13 residues. Unmatched junction bases numbered 1, after V lost 0 bases and J lost 7 bases. The CDR3 here is CASSLDRGQPQHF. The CDR3 DNA is TGCGCCAGCAGCTTGGACAGGGGCCAGCCCCAGCATTTT.

The chain recombines TRBV5-1 with TRBJ1-1; perhaps TRBD1 as D (5 bases). Trimming took off 4 bases at V and 4 bases at J, with 17 bases between the two ends. Germline CDR1 is SGHRS and CDR2 is YFSETQ. The CDR3 contains 15 residues. DNA for the CDR3: TGCGCCAGCAGCAGGACCCAGGGTTGGGGCACTGAAGCTTTCTTT. It specifies CASSRTQGWGTEAFF.

In nucleotides, the CDR3 is TGTGCCAGCACCCTAAGGGGGTCTTGGGGCAATCAGCCCCAGCATTTT. Its protein product is CASTLRGSWGNQPQHF. The V call is TRBV25-1, the J call TRBJ1-5; possible D gene TRBD1, 6 bases. V was clipped by 7 bases and J by 2 bases, with 18 bases between them. The CDR3 covers 16 residues. The germline V gene encodes CDR1 MGHDK and CDR2 SYGVNS.

The CDR3 sequence: CASSAGQGATSGELFF. Written as DNA, the CDR3 is TGTGCCAGCAGTGCTGGGCAGGGGGCTACCTCCGGGGAGCTGTTTTTT. The chain couples TRBV2 to TRBJ2-2, with 8 bases aligning to TRBD1. Germline CDR1 reads SNHLY; CDR2 reads FYNNEI. CDR3 size: 16 residues. V trimming: 4 bases; J trimming: 6 bases; junction bases outside the gene matches: 10.

This clone was counted a few times. The genes are TRBV5-6 and TRBJ1-1; D is undetermined. Trimming shortened V by 5 bases and J by 4 bases, and 18 bases separated the two germline ends. The germline V gene encodes CDR1 SGHDT and CDR2 YYEEEE. The CDR3 extends over 15 amino acids. The CDR3 nucleotides are TGTGCCAGCAGGGAAATGCGGGCTCTGTTCACTGAAGCTTTCTTT. Translated, it gives CASREMRALFTEAFF. Complete variable domain (other parts from reference TRBV5-6 and TRBJ1-1): DAGVTQSPTHLIKTRGQQVTLRCSPKSGHDTVSWYQQALGQGPQFIFQYYEEEERQRGNFPDRFSGHQFPNYSSELNVNALLLGDSALYLCASREMRALFTEAFFGQGTRLTVV.

The chain joins TRBV29-1 to TRBJ2-5; 7 bases agree with TRBD2. This CDR3 comprises 13 residues. V lost 7 bases, J lost 2 bases, and 7 bases stayed unmatched. Germline V gene sequence: CDR1 SQVTM, CDR2 ANQGSEA. The CDR3 bases are TGCAGCGGGGTCTGGCGGGGGCAAGAGACCCAGTACTTC. It codes for CSGVWRGQETQYF.

V and J are TRBV6-1 and TRBJ1-1; TRBD1 agrees at 10 bases. This CDR3 contains 19 residues. Trimming at V came to 2 bases and at J to 11 bases, leaving 23 bases not matched to a gene. Germline V gene sequence: CDR1 MNHNS, CDR2 SASEGT. DNA for the CDR3: TGTGCCAGCAGTGAAATGGGTATCGGGAGGGGACAGGGGATCTTTGGGGCTTTCTTT. This encodes CASSEMGIGRGQGIFGAFF.

This clone has just a few counts. The chain uses TRBV4-1 and TRBJ2-1; TRBD2 might be the D (6 bases). CDR3 size: 17 residues. The V and J ends lost 0 bases and 6 bases respectively, with 18 bases between them. Germline V lookup: CDR1 MGHRA, CDR2 YSYEKL. The CDR3 DNA is TGCGCCAGCAGCCAAGATAGAGGCGGGACGACCCGCAATGAGCAGTTCTTC. It yields the protein CASSQDRGGTTRNEQFF.

The chain combines TRBV29-1 with TRBJ2-1; the D gene is possibly TRBD2 (6 bases). CDR3 length equals 13 residues. From germline, CDR1 is SQVTM and CDR2 ANQGSEA. Trimming removed 6 bases from V and 5 bases from J, with 14 bases in between. The CDR3 DNA sequence: TGCAGCGTAAGGCCGGAGGGACACAATGAGCAGTTCTTC. Translated, it gives CSVRPEGHNEQFF.

This sequence joins TRBV27 and TRBJ2-1; D is possibly TRBD2 (6 bases). Germline loops: CDR1 MNHEY, CDR2 SMNVEV (reference sequence). V lost 2 bases to trimming and J lost 0 bases, with 11 bases between them. The CDR3 totals 16 residues. CDR3 residues: CASSLLGRNSYNEQFF. The CDR3 region has the DNA TGTGCCAGCAGTTTACTGGGGAGGAACTCCTACAATGAGCAGTTCTTC.

V is TRBV5-1 and J is TRBJ1-1; D unclear. Germline V CDR1 and CDR2: SGHRS, YFSETQ. Trimming stripped 4 bases from V and 6 bases from J, with 16 bases between. The CDR3 sequence is 14 residues long. CDR3 sequence reads: CASSQADWVAEAFF. CDR3 DNA: TGCGCCAGCAGCCAGGCAGATTGGGTCGCTGAAGCTTTCTTT.

This chain links TRBV5-6 with TRBJ2-7; maybe TRBD2 (5 bases). V dropped 0 bases and J dropped 5 bases, with 12 bases sitting between them. The CDR3 loop spans 14 amino acids. The germline V gene has CDR1 SGHDT and CDR2 YYEEEE. In nucleotides, the CDR3 is TGTGCCAGCAGCTTGGTTCGAGGGTTGGACGAGCAGTACTTC. Translated: CASSLVRGLDEQYF. Full variable domain (remainder filled in from reference TRBV5-6 and TRBJ2-7): DAGVTQSPTHLIKTRGQQVTLRCSPKSGHDTVSWYQQALGQGPQFIFQYYEEEERQRGNFPDRFSGHQFPNYSSELNVNALLLGDSALYLCASSLVRGLDEQYFGPGTRLTVT.

CDR3 sequence (DNA): TGTGCCAGCAGAACAAGTCAAGAGACCCAGTACTTC. Translating gives CASRTSQETQYF. The V and J genes are TRBV2 and TRBJ2-5; D remains ambiguous. The ends were cut back, 6 bases at V and 2 bases at J, with 7 bases in the middle. The germline CDR1 and CDR2 sequences are SNHLY and FYNNEI. The CDR3 has 12 amino acids. The full variable domain, completed using reference TRBV2 and TRBJ2-5, is EPEVTQTPSHQVTQMGQEVILRCVPISNHLYFYWYRQILGQKVEFLVSFYNNEISEKSEIFDDQFSVERPDGSNFTLKIRSTKLEDSAMYFCASRTSQETQYFGPGTRLLVL.

The chain links TRBV25-1 to TRBJ1-2; 8 bases agree with TRBD1. The CDR3 totals 14 residues. Germline-derived CDR1 and CDR2 are MGHDK and SYGVNS. V was clipped by 1 base and J by 10 bases; unmatched bases: 8. The CDR3: CASSEFGTGGAYTF. CDR3 nucleotide sequence: TGTGCCAGCAGTGAATTTGGGACAGGTGGTGCCTACACCTTC.

The chain recombines TRBV6-6 with TRBJ2-3, with D possibly being TRBD2 (6 bases). The V gene lost 2 bases and the J gene lost 6 bases, with 12 bases spanning the gap. The germline V gene has CDR1 MNHNY and CDR2 SVGAGI (reference sequence). The CDR3 totals 14 residues. CDR3 sequence reads: CASSYVGGADTQYF. In DNA form, the CDR3 reads TGTGCCAGCAGTTACGTGGGGGGTGCGGATACGCAGTATTTT.

This chain joins TRBV30 and TRBJ2-3; D unclear. The V gene's germline CDR1 is GTSNPN and CDR2 SVGIG (reference sequence). Deletions cut 0 bases from V and 4 bases from J, with 8 bases between. The CDR3 runs to 13 residues. CDR3 sequence (DNA): TGTGCCTGGAGTGTACATGAAGCAGATACGCAGTATTTT. Its protein product is CAWSVHEADTQYF. The entire variable domain, with the rest obtained from reference TRBV30 and TRBJ2-3, is as follows: SQTIHQWPATLVQPVGSPLSLECTVEGTSNPNLYWYRQAAGRGLQLLFYSVGIGQISSEVPQNLSASRPQDRQFILSSKKLLLSDSGFYLCAWSVHEADTQYFGPGTRLTVL.

This clone occurred a few times. This rearrangement joins TRBV6-5 to TRBJ1-4; D perhaps matches TRBD1 (5 bases). Germline V CDR1 and CDR2: MNHEY, SVGAGI. The CDR3 covers 13 residues. Trimming cost V 4 bases and J 7 bases, with 10 bases left between them. CDR3 in DNA: TGTGCCAGCAGTTCGGGGGGAGGTGAAAAACTGTTTTTT. Its protein is CASSSGGGEKLFF.

This clone has a handful of counts. The genes are TRBV2 and TRBJ1-2, with TRBD1 as a possible D gene (5 bases). CDR1 is SNHLY, CDR2 FYNNEI, per germline. This CDR3 has 12 amino acids. Trimming removed 7 bases at V and 8 bases at J, with 14 bases between. The CDR3 bases are TGTGCCAGCAATGGAGGGACCGGAGGCTACACCTTC. Its protein is CASNGGTGGYTF.

The V call is TRBV28, the J call TRBJ2-7; 9 nucleotides line up with TRBD1. This CDR3 comprises 18 residues. V gave up 2 bases and J gave up 2 bases; unmatched junction bases: 13. Germline loops: CDR1 MDHEN, CDR2 SYDVKM. The CDR3 bases are TGTGCCAGCAGTTTACCCACTCTCCGGACAGGGGCGACCTACGAGCAGTACTTC. It encodes CASSLPTLRTGATYEQYF.

This chain connects TRBV6-5 to TRBJ2-7, with D tentatively TRBD1 (6 bases). Germline V gene data show CDR1 as MNHEY and CDR2 as SVGAGI. This CDR3 has 14 amino acids. The ends were cut back, 1 base at V and 6 bases at J, with 13 bases in the middle. CDR3 bases: TGTGCCAGCAGTTACTTGCAGGGGAATGGCGAGCAGTACTTC. This encodes CASSYLQGNGEQYF.